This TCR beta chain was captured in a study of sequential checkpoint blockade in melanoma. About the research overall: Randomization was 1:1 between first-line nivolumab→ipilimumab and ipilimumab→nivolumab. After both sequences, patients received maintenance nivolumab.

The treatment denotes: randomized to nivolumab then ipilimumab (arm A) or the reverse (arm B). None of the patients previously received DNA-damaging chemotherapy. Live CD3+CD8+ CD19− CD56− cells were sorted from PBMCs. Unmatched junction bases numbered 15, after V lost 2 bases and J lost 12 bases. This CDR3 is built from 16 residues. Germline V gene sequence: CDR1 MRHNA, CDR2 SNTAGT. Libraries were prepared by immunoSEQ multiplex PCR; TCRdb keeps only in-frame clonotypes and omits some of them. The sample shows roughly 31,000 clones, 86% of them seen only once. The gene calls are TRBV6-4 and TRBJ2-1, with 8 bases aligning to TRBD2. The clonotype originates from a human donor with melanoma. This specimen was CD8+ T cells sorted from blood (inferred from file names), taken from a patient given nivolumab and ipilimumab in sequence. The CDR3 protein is CASSDLGTRGRKGQFF. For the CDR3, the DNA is TGTGCCAGCAGTGACCTCGGGACTAGAGGGAGGAAGGGGCAGTTCTTC.